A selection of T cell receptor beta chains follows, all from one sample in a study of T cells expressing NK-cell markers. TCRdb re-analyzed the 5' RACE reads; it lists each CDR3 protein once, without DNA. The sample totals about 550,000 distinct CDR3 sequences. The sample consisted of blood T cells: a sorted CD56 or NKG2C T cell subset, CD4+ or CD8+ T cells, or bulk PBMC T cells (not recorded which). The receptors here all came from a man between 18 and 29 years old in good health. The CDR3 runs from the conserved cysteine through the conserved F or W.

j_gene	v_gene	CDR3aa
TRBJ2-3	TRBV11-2	CASSLDTSPRRTDTQYF
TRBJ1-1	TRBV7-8	CASRSENTEAFF
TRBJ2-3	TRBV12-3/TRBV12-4	CASTPGLYTDTQYF
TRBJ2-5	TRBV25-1	CASSEGGVGETQYF
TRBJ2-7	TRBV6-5	CASSYQRRDEQYF
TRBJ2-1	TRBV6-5	CASSYSLAGGRQFF
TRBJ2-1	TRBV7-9	CAISGGDSYNEQFF
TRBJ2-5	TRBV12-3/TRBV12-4	CASSFWEWEGQETQYF
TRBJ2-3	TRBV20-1	CSAPREGADTQYF
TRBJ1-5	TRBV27	CASSLGSVQPQHF
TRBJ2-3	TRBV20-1	CSARERPSGGSTQYF
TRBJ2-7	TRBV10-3	CAISEGQGTYEQYF
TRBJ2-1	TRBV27	CASSPFPAAPEQFF
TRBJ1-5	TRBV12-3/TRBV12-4	CASSFGSASGGNQPQHF
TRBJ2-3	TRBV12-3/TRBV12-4	CASSRGLRDTQYF
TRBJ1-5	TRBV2	CASSPLMGATHF
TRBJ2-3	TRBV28	CASSPNRDVDTDTQYF
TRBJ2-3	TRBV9	CASSPPETGTQYF
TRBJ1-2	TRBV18	CASSPMNGYTF
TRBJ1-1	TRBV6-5	CASSYGGQAFF
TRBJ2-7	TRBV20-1	CSARDGGVTYEQYF
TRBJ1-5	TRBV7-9	CASSNGRQVQPQHF
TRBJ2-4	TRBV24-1	CATSDYPPTGRYIQYF
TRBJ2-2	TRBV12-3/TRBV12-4	CASSLGLFRISGELFF
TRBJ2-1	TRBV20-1	CSASKLAGYNEQFF
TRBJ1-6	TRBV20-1	CSATTGGGKNSPLHF
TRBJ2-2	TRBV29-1	CSVVVGSGQGHTGELFF
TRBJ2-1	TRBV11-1	CASIPRTGRYGRAFNEQFF
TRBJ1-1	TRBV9	CASSVGVHSNTEAFF
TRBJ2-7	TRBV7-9	CASSSFTGASLEQYF
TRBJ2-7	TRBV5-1	CASTQSGTYEQYF
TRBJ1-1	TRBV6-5	CASTSGSFSFSEAFF
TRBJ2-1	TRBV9	CASSVEGTGHATEQFF
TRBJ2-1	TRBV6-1	CASAKGRADDEQFF
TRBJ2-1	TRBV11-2	CASSLDFGGAVDEQFF
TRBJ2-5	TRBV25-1	CASSVGGLAVQETQYF
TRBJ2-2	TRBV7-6	CASSLVLAGVFMSGTGELFF
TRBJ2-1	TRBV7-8	CASSLQGLAGFDEQFF
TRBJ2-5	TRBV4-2	CASSQVAGDETQYF
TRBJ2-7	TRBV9	CASSVLPGLASHEQYF
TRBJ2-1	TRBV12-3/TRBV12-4	CASSLRGATYNEQFF
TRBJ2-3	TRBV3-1	CASSQDQGAGGLVGTQYF
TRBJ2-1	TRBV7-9	CASSSPGGRSSNEQFF
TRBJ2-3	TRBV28	CASSVPPGAGGVADTQYF
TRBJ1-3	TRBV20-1	CSAPFPGNTIYF
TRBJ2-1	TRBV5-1	CASSPGTGLNEQFF
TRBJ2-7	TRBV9	CASSPQTSGRGYEQYF
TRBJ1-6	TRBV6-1	CASSQGTENSPLHF
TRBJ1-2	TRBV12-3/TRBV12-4	CASSWGYGYTF
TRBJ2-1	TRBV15	CATSRDQLGGDEQFF
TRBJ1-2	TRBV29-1	CSVVLQGARRGYTF
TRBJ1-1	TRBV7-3	CASSLDNLNTEAFF
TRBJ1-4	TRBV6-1	CASSEGPRGGEKLFF
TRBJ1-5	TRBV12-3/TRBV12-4	CASSVDSYSNQPQHF
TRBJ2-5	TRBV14	CASSAEAPGPQETQYF
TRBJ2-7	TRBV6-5	CASSYLIVGTGGYEQYF
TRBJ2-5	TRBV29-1	CSVKRTQPGTQYF
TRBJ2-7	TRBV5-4	CASSLDRFSYEQYF